The clone carrying this T cell receptor (beta chain) has more than one count but fewer than ten. The antigen is not known. The sample belongs to a study of cytomegalovirus exposure and HLA in healthy donors. Notes on the study in general: Clonal expansion was found to be greater in HLA-associated TCR beta chains than in equally common others in a later analysis.

Samples came from healthy bone marrow donors. V lost 1 base, J lost 5 bases, and 11 bases stayed unmatched. This CDR3 comprises 18 residues. Germline V gene sequence: CDR1 SGHTA, CDR2 FQGTGA. PCR amplification relied on 60 Vbeta primers (plus 13 Jbeta primers). Only in-frame clones appear in the TCRdb table, and some are missing; sequencing was by immunoSEQ multiplex PCR. The repertoire holds approximately 190,000 clones, with more than 65% as singletons. The sequenced sample consisted of PBMCs. The TCR sequence derives from a woman aged 30 to 39 in good health and CMV-seronegative. J is TRBJ2-1 and V is TRBV7-3, with 10 nucleotides matching TRBD1. The CDR3 coding sequence is TGTGCCAGCAGCTTAATGAGGAATGGACAGGGGGGTCACAATGAGCAGTTCTTC. It yields the protein CASSLMRNGQGGHNEQFF.